Listed below are T cell receptor beta chains from one sample, sequenced in a study of T cells in Graves' hyperthyroidism and ophthalmopathy. From the multiplex PCR reads, TCRdb called clonotypes with MiXCR, one entry per CDR3 protein. The data show around 620,000 distinct CDR3 sequences, about 17% seen once. The specimen sequenced was blood. The receptors were gathered from a woman aged 30 to 39 with Graves' hyperthyroidism. Both conserved end residues are part of each CDR3. Fields, in order: D gene, V gene, J gene, clone size, CDR3 protein, CDR3 DNA. The D gene is left open where the match is weak. Expanded clones get a size class; other rows say once, few or many, or leave the size out.

d_gene: .; v_gene: TRBV27; j_gene: TRBJ2-2; abundance: .; CDR3aa: CASSLRGADTGEPFF; CDR3nt: TGTGCCAGCAGTTTAAGGGGGGCCGACACCGGGGAGCCGTTTTTT
d_gene: .; v_gene: TRBV11-2; j_gene: TRBJ2-1; abundance: few; CDR3aa: CASSLAPAMGNQQFF; CDR3nt: TGTGCCAGCAGCTTAGCGCCAGCAATGGGGAATCAGCAGTTCTTC
d_gene: .; v_gene: TRBV15; j_gene: TRBJ1-1; abundance: many; CDR3aa: CATSRYINTEAFF; CDR3nt: TGTGCCACCAGCAGGTATATAAACACTGAAGCTTTCTTT
d_gene: TRBD1; v_gene: TRBV6-2/TRBV6-3; j_gene: TRBJ1-6; abundance: .; CDR3aa: CASTLTGGDSPLHF; CDR3nt: TGTGCCAGCACCCTTACAGGGGGCGACTCACCCCTCCACTTT
d_gene: TRBD1; v_gene: TRBV7-2; j_gene: TRBJ1-2; abundance: many; CDR3aa: CASSRKPGQGIHGYTF; CDR3nt: TGTGCCAGCAGCCGAAAGCCGGGACAGGGAATCCATGGCTACACCTTC
d_gene: .; v_gene: TRBV11-2; j_gene: TRBJ2-1; abundance: once; CDR3aa: CASSPQQRQGAVNEQFF; CDR3nt: TGTGCCAGCAGCCCCCAGCAAAGGCAGGGCGCGGTTAATGAGCAGTTCTTC
d_gene: TRBD1; v_gene: TRBV7-3; j_gene: TRBJ2-3; abundance: many; CDR3aa: CASSLNGQGADTQYF; CDR3nt: TGTGCCAGCAGCTTAAACGGACAGGGGGCAGATACGCAGTATTTT
d_gene: TRBD2; v_gene: TRBV29-1; j_gene: TRBJ2-3; abundance: many; CDR3aa: CSVALAGVLDTQYF; CDR3nt: TGCAGCGTCGCCCTAGCGGGAGTGTTGGATACGCAGTATTTT
d_gene: .; v_gene: TRBV5-5; j_gene: TRBJ2-2; abundance: many; CDR3aa: CASTPAANTGELFF; CDR3nt: TGTGCCAGCACCCCGGCAGCGAACACCGGGGAGCTGTTTTTT
d_gene: .; v_gene: TRBV28; j_gene: TRBJ1-4; abundance: many; CDR3aa: CASSLQGVLSEKLFF; CDR3nt: TGTGCCAGCAGTTTGCAGGGTGTTCTGAGTGAAAAACTGTTTTTT
d_gene: .; v_gene: TRBV24-1; j_gene: TRBJ2-1; abundance: .; CDR3aa: CATSDLRFSEQFF; CDR3nt: TGTGCCACCAGTGATTTAAGGTTTTCTGAGCAGTTCTTC
d_gene: .; v_gene: TRBV7-3; j_gene: TRBJ2-7; abundance: .; CDR3aa: CASSSPPLQYEQYF; CDR3nt: TGTGCCAGCAGCTCACCCCCTCTCCAGTACGAGCAGTACTTC
d_gene: .; v_gene: TRBV6-2/TRBV6-3; j_gene: TRBJ2-7; abundance: many; CDR3aa: CASSYSMILGSPYEQYF; CDR3nt: TGTGCCAGCAGTTACTCGATGATCCTTGGCAGCCCATACGAGCAGTACTTC
d_gene: .; v_gene: TRBV7-9; j_gene: TRBJ1-1; abundance: many; CDR3aa: CASPAAEMNTEAFF; CDR3nt: TGTGCCAGCCCCGCGGCGGAGATGAACACTGAAGCTTTCTTT
d_gene: .; v_gene: TRBV12-3/TRBV12-4; j_gene: TRBJ1-1; abundance: many; CDR3aa: CASSLGRPTEAFF; CDR3nt: TGTGCCAGCAGTTTAGGCAGACCCACTGAAGCTTTCTTT
d_gene: .; v_gene: TRBV30; j_gene: TRBJ2-7; abundance: few; CDR3aa: CAQGGGKYYEQYF; CDR3nt: TGTGCCCAGGGAGGAGGAAAGTACTACGAGCAGTACTTC
d_gene: TRBD2; v_gene: TRBV13; j_gene: TRBJ2-7; abundance: many; CDR3aa: CASREFGRELEQYF; CDR3nt: TGTGCCAGCAGGGAATTTGGGCGGGAGCTCGAGCAGTACTTC